Listed here are 8 T cell receptor beta chains from one sample, sequenced in a study of vaccination and CD4 T cells after COVID-19. Cultured CD4+ T cells had their DNA profiled by the Oncomine TCR Beta short-read assay. A single record per CDR3 protein comes from TCRdb applying MiXCR to the PCR reads. The table lists approximately 9,700 distinct CDR3 sequences, over 30% of them singletons, with over 8% in the top ten. Antigen specificity for these receptors is unknown. Stated treatment: roughly 11-day PBMC culture with coronavirus spike peptide pools or control peptides (ViraFEST assay). Source: CD4+ T cells from blood, cultured in vitro, taken after SARS-CoV-2 vaccination. These TCRs come from a human donor who had recovered from COVID-19.

The chain joins TRBV24-1 to TRBJ2-7, with unresolved D. Germline-derived CDR1 and CDR2 are KGHDR and SFDVKD. This CDR3 contains 13 residues. V was shortened by 5 bases and J by 2 bases, with 9 bases between the two germline ends. The CDR3 nucleotides are TGTGCCACCAGTGCGTGGGAACCCTACGAGCAGTACTTC. This gives the protein CATSAWEPYEQYF.

The gene calls are TRBV4-2 and TRBJ1-2; TRBD1 aligns across 7 bases. This CDR3 spans 18 amino acids. With 0 bases clipped from V and 6 bases from J, the junction kept 16 bases outside the gene matches. Germline values: CDR1 LGHNA, CDR2 YNFKEQ. The CDR3 nucleotides are TGTGCCAGCAGCCAAGACGCGGCAGGGGGGCGCCCCTGGGATGGCTACACCTTC. The encoded protein is CASSQDAAGGRPWDGYTF.

This clonotype has a handful of counts. V gene TRBV2 combines with J gene TRBJ2-1; TRBD2 agrees at 8 bases. With 7 bases clipped from V and 4 bases from J, the junction kept 12 bases outside the gene matches. Germline V gives CDR1 SNHLY, CDR2 FYNNEI. This CDR3 region has 16 residues. The CDR3 loop is CASNRQGLAGYNEQFF. CDR3 nucleotides: TGTGCCAGCAACCGCCAGGGGCTAGCGGGTTACAATGAGCAGTTCTTC.

The chain uses TRBV19 and TRBJ1-3; D is ambiguous. The CDR3 is 16 residues long. V dropped 1 base and J dropped 0 bases, with 10 bases sitting between them. Germline lookup yields CDR1 LNHDA and CDR2 SQIVND (reference sequence). CDR3 nucleotide sequence: TGTGCCAGTAGTATAGGAGCCGGGTCCTCTGGAAACACCATATATTTT. This gives the protein CASSIGAGSSGNTIYF.

This clonotype was observed once. V gene TRBV11-2 combines with J gene TRBJ2-3; no clear D gene. With 2 bases removed from V and 1 base from J, the gap between germline ends came to 10 bases. The germline V gene has CDR1 SGHAT and CDR2 FQNNGV. The CDR3 extends over 15 amino acids. This CDR3 is CASSLKAGGTDTQYF. The DNA of the CDR3 is TGTGCCAGCAGCTTAAAGGCAGGTGGCACAGATACGCAGTATTTT. Full variable domain (rest looked up from reference TRBV11-2 and TRBJ2-3): EAGVAQSPRYKIIEKRQSVAFWCNPISGHATLYWYQQILGQGPKLLIQFQNNGVVDDSQLPKDRFSAERLKGVDSTLKIQPAKLEDSAVYLCASSLKAGGTDTQYFGPGTRLTVL.

This clonotype was found a few times. V gene TRBV11-2 combines with J gene TRBJ2-7; 9 bases map to TRBD1. The CDR3 spans 16 residues. J lost 5 bases, V lost 3 bases, and 11 bases had no gene match. Germline V lookup: CDR1 SGHAT, CDR2 FQNNGV. The CDR3 bases are TGTGCCAGCAGCTTTTCCCGCGGGACAGGGAACAACGAGCAGTACTTC. Protein sequence: CASSFSRGTGNNEQYF.

As concerns this clonotype: The junction departs from germline at one end; a sequencing error may be responsible. This rearrangement joins TRBV7-6 to TRBJ2-7; 8 bases align to TRBD1. Per germline, CDR1 SGHVS and CDR2 FNYEAQ. CDR3 length equals 13 residues. The CDR3 DNA is TGTGCTAGCAGCTTGACAGGGGACTACGAGCAGTACTTC. Residues: CASSLTGDYEQYF.

The chain uses TRBV4-3 and TRBJ2-6; no reliable D call. Trimming removed 0 bases from V and 0 bases from J, with 6 bases in between. Per the germline V gene, CDR1 is LGHNA and CDR2 is YSLEER. The length of the CDR3 is 16 residues. In nucleotides, the CDR3 is TGCGCCAGCAGCCAAGATGGGGACTCTGGGGCCAACGTCCTGACTTTC. As protein: CASSQDGDSGANVLTF.